These T cell receptor beta chains were read from a single sample in a study of OX40 agonist ivuxolimab in advanced cancers. Sequencing was performed with immunoSEQ multiplex PCR; in TCRdb, only in-frame clones are kept and a portion is missing. The sample has 41,000 or so clones, about 82% seen once. Here the sequenced sample was CD4+ or CD8+ T cells sorted from blood, taken in a trial of the OX40 agonist ivuxolimab. The receptor set was obtained from an adult with an advanced solid tumor such as melanoma, head and neck, liver or kidney cancer. Both conserved end residues are part of each CDR3. Fields, in order: CDR3 protein, CDR3 DNA, D gene, V gene, J gene, clone size. D genes are given only for firm matches. Clone size appears in some rows only: once, few, many, or a class for an expanded clone.

CDR3aa: CASSSDRGRGETQYF; CDR3nt: TGTGCCAGCAGCTCCGACAGGGGGCGCGGGGAGACCCAGTACTTC; d_gene: TRBD1; v_gene: TRBV5-6; j_gene: TRBJ2-5; abundance: .
CDR3aa: CASSFEGPYEQYF; CDR3nt: TGTGCCAGCAGCTTTGAGGGCCCCTACGAGCAGTACTTC; d_gene: .; v_gene: TRBV7-8; j_gene: TRBJ2-7; abundance: .
CDR3aa: CASSESGQETQYF; CDR3nt: TGTGCCAGCAGTGAATCGGGGCAAGAGACCCAGTACTTC; d_gene: .; v_gene: TRBV2; j_gene: TRBJ2-5; abundance: .
CDR3aa: CASSPKFSGTGHNEQFF; CDR3nt: TGTGCCAGCAGCCCCAAATTCTCCGGGACGGGACACAATGAGCAGTTCTTC; d_gene: .; v_gene: TRBV21-1; j_gene: TRBJ2-1; abundance: .
CDR3aa: CSVERISGTQYF; CDR3nt: TGCAGCGTTGAACGGATTTCGGGGACCCAGTACTTC; d_gene: .; v_gene: TRBV29-1; j_gene: TRBJ2-5; abundance: .
CDR3aa: CASSPGPQKRKLFF; CDR3nt: TGTGCCAGCAGCCCGGGACCCCAAAAGCGGAAACTGTTTTTT; d_gene: .; v_gene: TRBV5-6; j_gene: TRBJ1-4; abundance: few
CDR3aa: CASSFLNDRGPRYGYTF; CDR3nt: TGTGCCAGCAGTTTTCTAAATGATCGGGGACCCCGCTATGGCTACACCTTC; d_gene: .; v_gene: TRBV28; j_gene: TRBJ1-2; abundance: few
CDR3aa: CASSPGQAAHYGYTF; CDR3nt: TGTGCCAGCAGCCCAGGACAGGCGGCTCACTATGGCTACACCTTC; d_gene: TRBD1; v_gene: TRBV5-4; j_gene: TRBJ1-2; abundance: .
CDR3aa: CASSFSGNYGYTF; CDR3nt: TGTGCCAGCAGCTTTAGCGGTAACTATGGCTACACCTTC; d_gene: .; v_gene: TRBV5-4; j_gene: TRBJ1-2; abundance: .
CDR3aa: CSVDGGTMRDTEAFF; CDR3nt: TGCAGCGTTGATGGAGGGACGATGCGGGACACTGAAGCTTTCTTT; d_gene: .; v_gene: TRBV29-1; j_gene: TRBJ1-1; abundance: few
CDR3aa: CASRLTTSYEQYF; CDR3nt: TGTGCCAGTAGGCTGACAACCTCCTACGAGCAGTACTTC; d_gene: .; v_gene: TRBV19; j_gene: TRBJ2-7; abundance: .
CDR3aa: CASSPRDLTNEQFF; CDR3nt: TGTGCCAGCAGCCCCCGGGACTTAACCAATGAGCAGTTCTTC; d_gene: .; v_gene: TRBV14; j_gene: TRBJ2-1; abundance: .
CDR3aa: CASTETANQPQHF; CDR3nt: TGTGCCAGCACCGAGACAGCGAATCAGCCCCAGCATTTT; d_gene: .; v_gene: TRBV6-6; j_gene: TRBJ1-5; abundance: .
CDR3aa: CASSDSDNTDTQYF; CDR3nt: TGTGCCAGCAGTGACTCGGACAACACAGATACGCAGTATTTT; d_gene: .; v_gene: TRBV6-4; j_gene: TRBJ2-3; abundance: .
CDR3aa: CASSESLAGGTDTQYF; CDR3nt: TGCGCCAGCAGTGAGTCGTTAGCGGGGGGCACAGATACGCAGTATTTT; d_gene: TRBD2; v_gene: TRBV10-1; j_gene: TRBJ2-3; abundance: .
CDR3aa: CASSHRDRNYEQYF; CDR3nt: TGTGCCAGCAGCCACCGGGACAGGAACTACGAGCAGTACTTC; d_gene: TRBD1; v_gene: TRBV7-9; j_gene: TRBJ2-7; abundance: large
CDR3aa: CASRGTSVEAGELFF; CDR3nt: TGCGCCAGCAGAGGAACTAGCGTGGAAGCCGGGGAGCTGTTTTTT; d_gene: TRBD2; v_gene: TRBV5-1; j_gene: TRBJ2-2; abundance: .
CDR3aa: CASSPNRDEQYF; CDR3nt: TGTGCCAGCTCACCTAACAGGGACGAGCAGTACTTC; d_gene: .; v_gene: TRBV18; j_gene: TRBJ2-7; abundance: .
CDR3aa: CASSEKLAVSYEQYF; CDR3nt: TGTGCCAGCAGCGAAAAACTAGCGGTATCCTACGAGCAGTACTTC; d_gene: TRBD2; v_gene: TRBV11-1; j_gene: TRBJ2-7; abundance: .
CDR3aa: CASSLMSGVYQETQYF; CDR3nt: TGTGCCAGCAGCTTGATGAGCGGAGTGTACCAAGAGACCCAGTACTTC; d_gene: .; v_gene: TRBV5-6; j_gene: TRBJ2-5; abundance: .
CDR3aa: CASSPADHSGANVLTF; CDR3nt: TGCGCCAGCAGTCCTGCGGACCACTCTGGGGCCAACGTCCTGACTTTC; d_gene: .; v_gene: TRBV5-1; j_gene: TRBJ2-6; abundance: .
CDR3aa: CASSRRDTPNEQFF; CDR3nt: TGTGCCAGTAGTAGAAGGGATACCCCCAATGAGCAGTTCTTC; d_gene: .; v_gene: TRBV19; j_gene: TRBJ2-1; abundance: .
CDR3aa: CASSLTGTTYEQYF; CDR3nt: TGTGCCAGCAGCTTGACAGGGACTACCTACGAGCAGTACTTC; d_gene: .; v_gene: TRBV5-4; j_gene: TRBJ2-7; abundance: .
CDR3aa: CASSSAGTGTDTQYF; CDR3nt: TGCGCCAGCTCGTCAGCTGGGACAGGCACAGATACGCAGTATTTT; d_gene: TRBD1; v_gene: TRBV5-1; j_gene: TRBJ2-3; abundance: .
CDR3aa: CASSEGTGGFYGYTF; CDR3nt: TGTGCCAGCAGTGAGGGGACAGGGGGATTCTATGGCTACACCTTC; d_gene: TRBD1; v_gene: TRBV6-1; j_gene: TRBJ1-2; abundance: .
CDR3aa: CASSSHTYEQYF; CDR3nt: TGTGCCAGCAGCTCACATACCTACGAGCAGTACTTC; d_gene: .; v_gene: TRBV28; j_gene: TRBJ2-7; abundance: .
CDR3aa: CASRGQKVGNTF; CDR3nt: TGTGCCAGCAGGGGACAGAAAGTGGGTAACACCTTC; d_gene: TRBD1; v_gene: TRBV6-1; j_gene: TRBJ1-2; abundance: few
CDR3aa: CASSHLQGAGGFGYTF; CDR3nt: TGTGCCAGCAGCCACCTCCAGGGGGCAGGGGGCTTTGGCTACACCTTC; d_gene: TRBD1; v_gene: TRBV4-2; j_gene: TRBJ1-2; abundance: .
CDR3aa: CSVVTGGFTDTQYF; CDR3nt: TGCAGCGTCGTGACAGGGGGTTTCACAGATACGCAGTATTTT; d_gene: TRBD1; v_gene: TRBV29-1; j_gene: TRBJ2-3; abundance: .
CDR3aa: CASSLGQGHYNSPLHF; CDR3nt: TGTGCCAGCAGCTTGGGACAGGGGCACTATAATTCACCCCTCCACTTT; d_gene: TRBD1; v_gene: TRBV7-9; j_gene: TRBJ1-6; abundance: .
CDR3aa: CASSGRGGGYTF; CDR3nt: TGTGCCAGCAGTGGACGGGGCGGTGGCTACACCTTC; d_gene: .; v_gene: TRBV2; j_gene: TRBJ1-2; abundance: .
CDR3aa: CAISDSGMGETQYF; CDR3nt: TGTGCCATCAGTGACAGCGGGATGGGGGAGACCCAGTACTTC; d_gene: TRBD2; v_gene: TRBV10-3; j_gene: TRBJ2-5; abundance: .
CDR3aa: CAIRHRPPVGADSYNEQFF; CDR3nt: TGTGCCATCAGGCACCGACCGCCAGTCGGTGCGGACTCCTACAATGAGCAGTTCTTC; d_gene: .; v_gene: TRBV10-3; j_gene: TRBJ2-1; abundance: .
CDR3aa: CAWSVLGARSYEQYF; CDR3nt: TGTGCCTGGAGTGTACTGGGAGCACGCTCCTACGAGCAGTACTTC; d_gene: .; v_gene: TRBV30; j_gene: TRBJ2-7; abundance: .
CDR3aa: CASRPTVWATYEQYF; CDR3nt: TGTGCCAGCAGGCCGACAGTTTGGGCCACCTACGAGCAGTACTTC; d_gene: .; v_gene: TRBV6-1; j_gene: TRBJ2-7; abundance: .
CDR3aa: CASSPRPQGHTEAFF; CDR3nt: TGTGCCAGCAGCCCCCGACCACAGGGGCACACTGAAGCTTTCTTT; d_gene: TRBD1; v_gene: TRBV7-9; j_gene: TRBJ1-1; abundance: .
CDR3aa: CASSRGEEQFF; CDR3nt: TGTGCCAGCAGCCGGGGGGAAGAGCAGTTCTTC; d_gene: TRBD2; v_gene: TRBV28; j_gene: TRBJ2-1; abundance: .
CDR3aa: CASSSQGTSYNSPLHF; CDR3nt: TGTGCCAGCAGCTCACAGGGGACCTCCTATAATTCACCCCTCCACTTT; d_gene: TRBD1; v_gene: TRBV28; j_gene: TRBJ1-6; abundance: .
CDR3aa: CASSPVPGVSYEQYF; CDR3nt: TGTGCCAGCTCACCAGTTCCAGGGGTTTCCTACGAGCAGTACTTC; d_gene: .; v_gene: TRBV18; j_gene: TRBJ2-7; abundance: .
CDR3aa: CASSQASGSWADTQYF; CDR3nt: TGTGCCAGCAGCCAGGCTAGCGGGAGTTGGGCAGATACGCAGTATTTT; d_gene: TRBD2; v_gene: TRBV4-2; j_gene: TRBJ2-3; abundance: .
CDR3aa: CASSETGGSNQPQHF; CDR3nt: TGTGCCAGCAGTGAAACGGGGGGGAGCAATCAGCCCCAGCATTTT; d_gene: .; v_gene: TRBV6-1; j_gene: TRBJ1-5; abundance: .
CDR3aa: CASRVSETQYF; CDR3nt: TGTGCCAGCAGGGTGTCGGAGACCCAGTACTTC; d_gene: .; v_gene: TRBV2; j_gene: TRBJ2-5; abundance: .
CDR3aa: CASSPPNSGGVSYNEQFF; CDR3nt: TGTGCCAGCTCACCACCGAATAGCGGGGGGGTCTCCTACAATGAGCAGTTCTTC; d_gene: TRBD2; v_gene: TRBV18; j_gene: TRBJ2-1; abundance: .
CDR3aa: CASSPAGTSPGGELFF; CDR3nt: TGCGCCAGCAGCCCCGCCGGGACATCCCCGGGCGGGGAGCTGTTTTTT; d_gene: .; v_gene: TRBV4-1; j_gene: TRBJ2-2; abundance: .
CDR3aa: CAISEVNTEAFF; CDR3nt: TGTGCCATCAGTGAGGTAAACACTGAAGCTTTCTTT; d_gene: .; v_gene: TRBV10-3; j_gene: TRBJ1-1; abundance: .
CDR3aa: CSVQGQGETQYF; CDR3nt: TGCAGCGTCCAGGGACAGGGGGAGACCCAGTACTTC; d_gene: TRBD1; v_gene: TRBV29-1; j_gene: TRBJ2-5; abundance: .
CDR3aa: CASDSPTSTDTQYF; CDR3nt: TGTGCCAGCGATTCCCCCACTAGCACAGATACGCAGTATTTT; d_gene: .; v_gene: TRBV7-6; j_gene: TRBJ2-3; abundance: .
CDR3aa: CASMRDGNRPQHF; CDR3nt: TGTGCCAGCATGAGGGACGGGAATCGGCCCCAGCATTTT; d_gene: .; v_gene: TRBV2; j_gene: TRBJ1-5; abundance: .
CDR3aa: CASYPTSGGFTDTQYF; CDR3nt: TGTGCCAGTTACCCGACTAGCGGGGGATTCACAGATACGCAGTATTTT; d_gene: TRBD2; v_gene: TRBV28; j_gene: TRBJ2-3; abundance: .
CDR3aa: CASSSGPYPYF; CDR3nt: TGTGCCAGCAGTTCCGGGCCCTATCCATACTTC; d_gene: .; v_gene: TRBV2; j_gene: TRBJ2-7; abundance: .
CDR3aa: CAISEGQGGNQPQHF; CDR3nt: TGTGCCATCAGTGAGGGGCAGGGCGGCAATCAGCCCCAGCATTTT; d_gene: .; v_gene: TRBV10-3; j_gene: TRBJ1-5; abundance: .
CDR3aa: CASSSGQTPNTGELFF; CDR3nt: TGTGCCAGCAGCTCGGGACAGACTCCGAACACCGGGGAGCTGTTTTTT; d_gene: TRBD1; v_gene: TRBV5-6; j_gene: TRBJ2-2; abundance: .
CDR3aa: CASSPTGGVSYNSPLHF; CDR3nt: TGTGCCAGCAGCCCCACGGGGGGCGTCTCCTATAATTCACCCCTCCACTTT; d_gene: .; v_gene: TRBV9; j_gene: TRBJ1-6; abundance: .
CDR3aa: CASSPRGGVSDTQYF; CDR3nt: TGTGCCAGCAGCCCTAGGGGCGGGGTCTCAGATACGCAGTATTTT; d_gene: .; v_gene: TRBV9; j_gene: TRBJ2-3; abundance: .
CDR3aa: CASSNRPSSYEQYF; CDR3nt: TGTGCCAGCAGCAACCGACCTAGCTCCTACGAGCAGTACTTC; d_gene: .; v_gene: TRBV9; j_gene: TRBJ2-7; abundance: .
CDR3aa: CASSVDARVQTGELFF; CDR3nt: TGTGCCAGCAGCGTAGATGCGCGGGTGCAAACCGGGGAGCTGTTTTTT; d_gene: .; v_gene: TRBV9; j_gene: TRBJ2-2; abundance: once
CDR3aa: CATSRDLRGRGTDTQYF; CDR3nt: TGTGCCACCAGCAGAGATCTTAGGGGCCGCGGCACAGATACGCAGTATTTT; d_gene: .; v_gene: TRBV15; j_gene: TRBJ2-3; abundance: .